This T cell receptor (beta chain) was sequenced in a study of T cells in Graves' hyperthyroidism and ophthalmopathy. Points from the study as a whole: Most clonotypes expanded in thyroid above 0.001 were likewise present in blood. Ophthalmopathy cases were set apart from stable hyperthyroidism by a 13 V-J model.

What was amplified from RNA transcripts were TCR beta CDR3 regions. Researchers ran a first-round RT-PCR on the TCR CDR3 using the HTBI primer set. A single record per CDR3 protein comes from TCRdb applying MiXCR to the multiplex PCR reads. The sample includes about 180,000 distinct CDR3 sequences, over 15% of them seen just once. The V gene's germline CDR1 is PRHDT and CDR2 FYEKMQ (reference sequence). This CDR3 region has 15 residues. V lost 5 bases and J 13 bases, leaving 21 bases between the germline ends. There are many counts of this clonotype. Its target is not known. Each 10 ml fresh peripheral blood draw supplied the PBMCs.

The specimen was blood. The chain recombines TRBV13 with TRBJ1-6; D is perhaps TRBD1 (6 bases). This receptor was taken from a woman aged 50 to 65 with Graves' hyperthyroidism. In DNA form, the CDR3 reads TGTGCCAGCAGCCTAAGACAGGTTGGGAGTTGGCCCCTCCACTTT. Protein: CASSLRQVGSWPLHF.